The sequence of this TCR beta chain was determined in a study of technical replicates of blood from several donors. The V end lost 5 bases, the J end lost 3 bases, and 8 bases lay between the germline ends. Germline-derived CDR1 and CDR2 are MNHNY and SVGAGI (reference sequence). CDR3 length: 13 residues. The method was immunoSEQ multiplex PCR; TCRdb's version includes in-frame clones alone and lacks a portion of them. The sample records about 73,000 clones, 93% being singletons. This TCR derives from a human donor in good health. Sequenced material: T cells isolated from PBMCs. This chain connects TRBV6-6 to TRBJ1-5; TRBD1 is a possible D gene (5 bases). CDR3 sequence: CASSRQLNQPQHF. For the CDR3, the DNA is TGTGCCAGCAGTCGACAGCTCAATCAGCCCCAGCATTTT.